Listed here are 27 T cell receptor beta chains from one sample, sequenced in a study of cytomegalovirus exposure and HLA in healthy donors. In the PCR, 60 Vbeta and 13 Jbeta primers were used. The repertoire was sequenced with immunoSEQ multiplex PCR; TCRdb's copy has only in-frame clones and lacks some. This table holds around 150,000 clones, approximately 79% found once. The sequenced sample was PBMCs. The source is a man between 45 and 60 years old in good health and CMV-seropositive.

This clone was picked up a small number of times. Other nucleotide sequences in the sample specify the same CDR3. The rearrangement uses TRBV5-1 and TRBJ2-7; 9 nucleotides align to TRBD1. With 4 bases clipped from V and 3 bases from J, the junction kept 5 bases outside the gene matches. From germline, CDR1 is SGHRS and CDR2 YFSETQ. CDR3 size: 14 residues. The CDR3 is CASSLAGQGYEQYF. CDR3 sequence (DNA): TGCGCCAGCAGCCTGGCGGGACAGGGCTACGAGCAGTACTTC.

The chain links TRBV9 to TRBJ2-1; 15 bases align to TRBD2. Losses at the gene ends were 0 bases for V and 6 bases for J; bases not matched to a gene: 7. The CDR3 contains 18 residues. Germline values: CDR1 SGDLS, CDR2 YYNGEE. The CDR3 spells CASSVARGLAGGGNEQFF. In DNA, the CDR3 is TGTGCCAGCAGCGTAGCTAGGGGACTAGCGGGAGGAGGCAATGAGCAGTTCTTC.

The CDR3 DNA reads TGTGCCAGCAGTGCTAATCAGCGGGGCTCCTACAATGAGCAGTTCTTC. This translates into CASSANQRGSYNEQFF. The rearrangement links TRBV6-4 to TRBJ2-1; the match to TRBD2 covers 7 bases. V lost 4 bases, J lost 0 bases, and 6 bases stayed unmatched. The CDR3 is made up of 16 amino acids. Germline loops: CDR1 MRHNA, CDR2 SNTAGT.

The chain links TRBV23-1 to TRBJ1-5, with 7 positions matching TRBD1. TRBV23-1 is an ORF for which the function is uncertain. V lost 4 bases and J lost 3; bases outside the gene matches: 9. The CDR3 is 16 amino acids. The CDR3 bases are TGCGCCAGCAGTCCCGTCTTCAGGGGGATCAATCAGCCCCAGCATTTT. The encoded protein is CASSPVFRGINQPQHF.

This sequence joins TRBV29-1 and TRBJ1-2, with D uncertain. Germline CDR1 and CDR2: SQVTM and ANQGSEA. V was clipped by 0 bases and J by 7 bases, with 6 bases between them. The CDR3 has 11 amino acids. The CDR3 here is CSVEDRSGYTF. The CDR3 DNA reads TGCAGCGTTGAAGATCGGTCTGGCTACACCTTC.

The chain recombines TRBV11-2 with TRBJ2-1; 14 nucleotides agree with TRBD2. The CDR3 extends over 14 amino acids. Germline lookup yields CDR1 SGHAT and CDR2 FQNNGV. The ends lost 6 bases at V and 8 bases at J; junction bases unmatched: 3. CDR3 DNA: TGTGCCAGCAGGGGGACTAGCGGGAGCTATGAGCAGTTCTTC. It codes for CASRGTSGSYEQFF.

This chain uses TRBV19 with TRBJ2-5; a weak D match, TRBD1 (5 bases). The CDR3 extends over 14 amino acids. Germline CDR1 LNHDA, CDR2 SQIVND (reference sequence). The V end was cut by 3 bases, the J end by 2 bases, with 10 bases between. The CDR3 sequence is CASSMSPGQETQYF. Here the CDR3 DNA reads TGTGCCAGTAGTATGAGTCCAGGGCAAGAGACCCAGTACTTC.

The J gene is TRBJ2-4, the V gene TRBV28; D is uncertain. This CDR3 is built from 14 residues. From germline, CDR1 is MDHEN and CDR2 SYDVKM. Deletions cut 7 bases from V and 3 bases from J, with 13 bases between. This chain's CDR3 is CASNAVADKNIQYF. The CDR3 DNA follows: TGTGCCAGCAACGCGGTGGCCGACAAAAACATTCAGTACTTC.

The chain combines TRBV29-1 with TRBJ1-2; D gene ambiguous. Trimming stripped 1 base from V and 0 bases from J, with 9 bases between. In germline, CDR1 is SQVTM, CDR2 ANQGSEA. The CDR3 is 14 amino acids. The CDR3 is CSVEGRETNYGYTF. Here the CDR3 DNA reads TGCAGCGTTGAAGGCCGGGAAACTAACTATGGCTACACCTTC.

The V call is TRBV6-5, the J call TRBJ1-1; D possibly corresponds to TRBD1 (6 bases). The germline V and J ends were trimmed by 0 bases and 1 base, with 6 bases remaining between them. This CDR3 is 14 amino acids long. Germline V gene data show CDR1 as MNHEY and CDR2 as SVGAGI. CDR3 sequence: CASSYSTGNTEAFF. DNA of the CDR3: TGTGCCAGCAGTTACTCGACAGGGAACACTGAAGCTTTCTTT.

V gene TRBV11-2 combines with J gene TRBJ2-3; 10 nucleotides match TRBD2. The germline V gene has CDR1 SGHAT and CDR2 FQNNGV. This CDR3 has 16 residues. Trimming at V came to 1 base and at J to 2 bases, leaving 3 bases not matched to a gene. The CDR3 here is CASSLGTSGFTDTQYF. The CDR3 DNA follows: TGTGCCAGCAGCTTAGGGACTAGCGGTTTCACAGATACGCAGTATTTT.

V usage is TRBV29-1 and J usage is TRBJ2-7; 9 bases are shared with TRBD2. Germline CDR1 SQVTM, CDR2 ANQGSEA. V trimming: 6 bases; J trimming: 1 base; junction bases outside the gene matches: 7. The CDR3 spans 14 residues. CDR3 residues: CSVRWREGSYEQYF. In DNA, the CDR3 is TGCAGCGTGCGGTGGCGGGAGGGTTCCTACGAGCAGTACTTC.

The CDR3 sequence is CASSLSSADNEQFF. In nucleotides, the CDR3 is TGTGCCAGCAGCTTATCTAGCGCAGACAATGAGCAGTTCTTC. The V call is TRBV7-2, the J call TRBJ2-1; the D gene is possibly TRBD2 (6 bases). The germline V gene has CDR1 SGHTA and CDR2 FQGNSA. V was pared by 2 bases and J by 5 bases, with 10 bases between. The CDR3 is 14 amino acids.

For the CDR3, the DNA is TGTGCCAGCAGCGTAGATCCGACAGGGGGCCTTGGGCAGTATTTT. This codes for CASSVDPTGGLGQYF. The chain has TRBV9 and TRBJ2-3; 10 bases align to TRBD1. Looked up from germline, CDR1 is SGDLS and CDR2 is YYNGEE. With V trimmed by 0 bases and J by 11 bases, 9 bases remained unmatched. This CDR3 contains 15 residues.

This rearrangement joins TRBV7-9 to TRBJ2-1, with 10 bases fitting TRBD2. V lost 4 bases to trimming and J lost 8 bases; unmatched junction nucleotides: 8. CDR3 length: 15 residues. The V gene's germline CDR1 is SEHNR and CDR2 FQNEAQ (reference sequence). CDR3 nucleotides: TGTGCCAGCAGCTGGTCTAGCGGGAGTAGCGATGAGCAGTTCTTC. Translating gives CASSWSSGSSDEQFF.

The J gene is TRBJ2-1, the V gene TRBV29-1; 13 bases agree with TRBD2. Trimming cost V 3 bases and J 1 base; bases outside gene matches: 0. CDR3 length equals 15 residues. Germline assignment: CDR1 SQVTM and CDR2 ANQGSEA. The CDR3 DNA follows: TGCAGCGTTGAGGGACTAGCGGGATCCTACAATGAGCAGTTCTTC. It specifies CSVEGLAGSYNEQFF.

V usage is TRBV6-1 and J usage is TRBJ2-1; 8 bases line up with TRBD2. The CDR3 covers 18 residues. CDR1 is MNHNS and CDR2 is SASEGT in the germline V gene. Trimming at V came to 2 bases and at J to 2 bases, leaving 11 bases not matched to a gene. CDR3 DNA sequence: TGTGCCAGCAGTGAAAGGCGAATCGGGAGGGTCACCTACAATGAGCAGTTCTTC. It codes for CASSERRIGRVTYNEQFF.

The rearrangement links TRBV9 to TRBJ2-5; 7 nucleotides align to TRBD1. CDR3 size: 16 residues. Germline CDR1 is SGDLS and CDR2 is YYNGEE. Trimming cost V 3 bases and J 0 bases; bases outside gene matches: 8. The CDR3 nucleotides read TGTGCCAGCAGCGAAAAGACAGGGATGTACCAAGAGACCCAGTACTTC. Translated: CASSEKTGMYQETQYF.

The genes are TRBV28 and TRBJ2-7; weak D call: TRBD1 (6 bases). CDR1 and CDR2 (germline): MDHEN, SYDVKM. V was shortened by 3 bases and J by 4 bases, with 13 bases between the two germline ends. The CDR3 is made up of 14 amino acids. For the CDR3, the DNA is TGTGCCAGCAGTTTCCCGGGACAACGATACGAGCAGTACTTC. Translating gives CASSFPGQRYEQYF.

The chain uses TRBV5-1 and TRBJ2-5, with 12 bases aligning to TRBD2. The J call could be wrong; TRBJ2-7 is a better fit for the DNA end. The CDR3 contains 18 residues. CDR1 SGHRS and CDR2 YFSETQ come from the germline V gene. The CDR3 DNA is TGCGCCAGCAGCTTGGCTCCGGGACTAGCGGGTACCACCTACGAGCAGTACTTC. Its translation is CASSLAPGLAGTTYEQYF.

The chain combines TRBV5-4 with TRBJ2-5; 11 bases match TRBD1. V shed 4 bases, J shed 4 bases, and the junction held 6 bases outside the gene matches. The CDR3 has 15 residues. The V gene's germline CDR1 is SGHNT and CDR2 YYREEE (reference sequence). The CDR3 DNA follows: TGTGCCAGCAGCCGCGGACAGGGGGCACGAGAGACCCAGTACTTC. This gives the protein CASSRGQGARETQYF. Combining the CDR3 with reference TRBV5-4 and TRBJ2-5 gives the whole variable domain ETGVTQSPTHLIKTRGQQVTLRCSSQSGHNTVSWYQQALGQGPQFIFQYYREEENGRGNFPPRFSGLQFPNYSSELNVNALELDDSALYLCASSRGQGARETQYFGPGTRLLVL.

The J gene is TRBJ2-7, the V gene TRBV28; TRBD2 agrees at 8 bases. The CDR3 contains 13 residues. With 3 bases clipped from V and 3 bases from J, the junction kept 1 base outside the gene matches. The germline V gene encodes CDR1 MDHEN and CDR2 SYDVKM. The CDR3 bases are TGTGCCAGCAGTTTTGGGACTAGCTACGAGCAGTACTTC. It translates to CASSFGTSYEQYF. Full variable domain (outside the CDR3, taken from reference TRBV28 and TRBJ2-7): DVKVTQSSRYLVKRTGEKVFLECVQDMDHENMFWYRQDPGLGLRLIYFSYDVKMKEKGDIPEGYSVSREKKERFSLILESASTNQTSMYLCASSFGTSYEQYFGPGTRLTVT.

This clone was detected only once. This rearrangement joins TRBV6-1 to TRBJ2-7, with D possibly being TRBD2 (5 bases). This CDR3 is 17 amino acids long. V gave up 1 base and J gave up 0 bases, with 16 bases separating them. Germline CDR1 is MNHNS and CDR2 is SASEGT. The CDR3 here is CASSEDRTAGLSYEQYF. In DNA form, the CDR3 reads TGTGCCAGCAGTGAAGACCGAACCGCGGGTCTCTCCTACGAGCAGTACTTC.

The chain joins TRBV11-1 to TRBJ2-1; D gene uncertain. CDR3 length: 11 amino acids. CDR1 SGHAT and CDR2 FQDESV come from the germline V gene (reference sequence). Trimming stripped 3 bases from V and 7 bases from J, with 4 bases between. The CDR3 reads CASSFSNEQFF. In DNA form, the CDR3 reads TGTGCCAGCAGCTTCAGTAATGAGCAGTTCTTC. The full variable domain, its missing parts supplied by reference TRBV11-1 and TRBJ2-1, is EAEVAQSPRYKITEKSQAVAFWCDPISGHATLYWYRQILGQGPELLVQFQDESVVDDSQLPKDRFSAERLKGVDSTLKIQPAELGDSAMYLCASSFSNEQFFGPGTRLTVL.

This clone has more than one count but fewer than ten. The chain combines TRBV28 with TRBJ2-7, with a possible D match to TRBD1 (6 bases). This CDR3 spans 16 amino acids. The germline V gene encodes CDR1 MDHEN and CDR2 SYDVKM. Trimming removed 5 bases at V and 2 bases at J, with 19 bases between. Written as DNA, the CDR3 is TGTGCCAGCAGTCGCCTCAGGGGAAAAAGGGCCTACGAGCAGTACTTC. Its translation: CASSRLRGKRAYEQYF.

V is TRBV27 and J is TRBJ1-2; TRBD1 agrees at 7 bases. This CDR3 contains 13 residues. With V trimmed by 6 bases and J by 8 bases, 9 bases remained unmatched. From germline, CDR1 is MNHEY and CDR2 SMNVEV (reference sequence). CDR3 residues: CASRQRQGQGYTF. CDR3 in DNA: TGTGCCAGCAGACAGAGACAGGGCCAAGGCTACACCTTC.

The chain employs TRBV11-2 and TRBJ2-7, with 12 positions matching TRBD2. V shed 5 bases and J 5 bases; nucleotides not matched to a gene: 10. The CDR3 runs 16 residues. Germline CDR1 reads SGHAT; CDR2 reads FQNNGV. CDR3 DNA sequence: TGTGCCAGCAGCCTCAGACTAGCGGGAGATGTGGACGAGCAGTACTTC. Its translation is CASSLRLAGDVDEQYF.